Presented here are 14 T cell receptor beta chains from one specimen sequenced in a study of human T cells and chemical hapten exposure. Total RNA extraction was carried out from unfractionated whole blood. TCRdb recomputed calls from the 5' RACE reads with MiXCR, one row per CDR3 protein. The table includes 120,000 to 150,000 distinct CDR3 sequences, roughly 4% detected once. The receptor set was obtained from a female donor in good health.

This clonotype came up many times. This rearrangement joins TRBV20-1 to TRBJ2-7; D possibly corresponds to TRBD2 (7 bases). The CDR3 covers 15 residues. V was shortened by 6 bases and J by 6 bases, with 24 bases between the two germline ends. Germline assignment: CDR1 DFQATT and CDR2 SNEGSKA (reference sequence). For the CDR3, the DNA is TGCAGTGCGACAAGGTGGGGGGGGGCTTCATCCGAGCAGTACTTC. Translated, it gives CSATRWGGASSEQYF.

This clonotype came up a few times. This sequence joins TRBV20-1 and TRBJ1-1; D unclear. Trimming removed 4 bases at V and 1 base at J, with 7 bases between. The germline CDR1 and CDR2 sequences are DFQATT and SNEGSKA (reference sequence). The CDR3 is made up of 12 amino acids. DNA of the CDR3: TGCAGTGCTACCCCCGCGAACACTGAAGCTTTCTTT. The encoded protein is CSATPANTEAFF.

This clonotype was recorded once. A much larger clone lies one base from this, so it may be a read error. The genes are TRBV7-9 and TRBJ2-7, with D hard to call. Germline V lookup: CDR1 SEHNR, CDR2 FQNEAQ (reference sequence). This CDR3 has 12 residues. Between the trimmed V and J ends, which lost 5 bases and 9 bases, there was a span of 14 bases. CDR3 sequence reads: CASSPSMTGQYF. DNA of the CDR3: TGTGCCAGCAGCCCCAGTATGACTGGGCAGTACTTC.

In this sample, this clonotype turned up a few times. This rearrangement joins TRBV30 to TRBJ1-6; 7 bases match TRBD1. CDR3 size: 15 residues. V was pared by 7 bases and J by 9 bases, with 15 bases of the junction left unmatched. The germline V gene has CDR1 GTSNPN and CDR2 SVGIG (reference sequence). CDR3 coding DNA: TGTGCCTATTCCGGGACAGCGCCGTCCCTTTCACCCCTCCACTTT. Protein product: CAYSGTAPSLSPLHF.

This clonotype was found many times. The chain employs TRBV30 and TRBJ1-5; TRBD1 is a possible D gene (6 bases). Per germline, CDR1 GTSNPN and CDR2 SVGIG (reference sequence). V lost 3 bases, J lost 0 bases, and 15 bases lay in between. CDR3 size: 16 residues. The CDR3 reads CAWRGPGQSSNQPQHF. The CDR3 DNA sequence: TGTGCCTGGAGAGGACCTGGACAGTCTAGCAATCAGCCCCAGCATTTT.

This clonotype occurred many times. The chain employs TRBV6-5 and TRBJ2-1; no definite D call. Germline CDR1 reads MNHEY; CDR2 reads SVGAGI. V was cut by 5 bases and J by 10 bases, with 15 bases left in between. This CDR3 has 13 residues. CDR3 in amino acids: CASSPSEVSEQFF. The CDR3 DNA follows: TGTGCCAGCAGTCCCTCCGAGGTGTCCGAGCAGTTCTTC.

This clonotype was detected many times. The genes are TRBV12-3 or TRBV12-4 and TRBJ1-5, with unresolved D. This CDR3 region has 13 residues. Trimming took off 2 bases at V and 4 bases at J, with 6 bases between the two ends. In DNA, the CDR3 is TGTGCCAGCAGTTTAATAGGGAATCAGCCCCAGCATTTT. This encodes CASSLIGNQPQHF.

This clonotype showed up many times. This chain connects TRBV7-8 to TRBJ1-2, with no clear D. The CDR3 has 14 residues. V was shortened by 10 bases and J by 6 bases, with 21 bases between the two germline ends. The germline CDR1 and CDR2 sequences are SGHVS and FQNEAQ. This CDR3 is CATTWQAADDGYTF. CDR3 DNA: TGTGCCACGACTTGGCAGGCGGCTGACGATGGCTACACCTTC.

In this sample, this clonotype turned up many times. V is TRBV21-1 and J is TRBJ1-6; TRBD1, the D gene given by the table, was not confirmed from the DNA. TRBV21-1 is shown as a pseudogene. The CDR3 spans 20 residues. The CDR3: CASILSWGIRETMHGSPLHF. The DNA of the CDR3 is TGTGCCAGCATTCTGTCGTGGGGCATAAGAGAAACTATGCATGGTTCACCCCTCCACTTT.

Concerning this clonotype: One base away lies a much larger clone, so this may be a sequencing read error. The V and J genes are TRBV12-3 or TRBV12-4 and TRBJ1-6, with 7 nucleotides matching TRBD1. This CDR3 has 14 amino acids. The CDR3 nucleotides are TGTGCCAGCAGATCTGACAGGGCAAATTCACCCCTCAACTTT. Translating gives CASRSDRANSPLNF.

This clonotype was detected many times. The chain combines TRBV7-2 with TRBJ2-5; 7 positions agree with TRBD1. V lost 6 bases to trimming and J lost 4 bases; unmatched junction nucleotides: 8. Germline V gene sequence: CDR1 SGHTA, CDR2 FQGNSA. The CDR3 has 14 residues. CDR3 DNA: TGTGCCAGCAGGTTGAGACAGGGAACAGAGACCCAGTACTTC. It translates to CASRLRQGTETQYF.

This clonotype was seen many times. J is TRBJ1-1 and V is TRBV7-8, with unresolved D. Per germline, CDR1 SGHVS and CDR2 FQNEAQ. The germline V and J ends were trimmed by 5 bases and 5 bases, with 18 bases remaining between them. The CDR3 is made up of 15 amino acids. In nucleotides, the CDR3 is TGTGCCAGCAGCGAAGCCGGCCTCCCGGGGACTGAAGCTTTCTTT. Encoded protein: CASSEAGLPGTEAFF.

This clonotype has more than one count but fewer than ten. The chain joins TRBV3-1 to TRBJ1-2; D not resolved. The CDR3 sequence is 13 residues long. Germline assignment: CDR1 LGHDT and CDR2 YNNKEL (reference sequence). With 5 bases removed from V and 4 bases from J, the gap between germline ends came to 11 bases. CDR3 in DNA: TGTGCCAGCAGCTTCAAGCACGTCTATGGCTACACCTTC. As protein: CASSFKHVYGYTF.

This clonotype was counted ten times or more. This chain joins TRBV4-1 and TRBJ1-1; D ambiguous. CDR1 is MGHRA, CDR2 YSYEKL, per germline. Trimming took off 2 bases at V and 3 bases at J, with 10 bases between the two ends. The CDR3 contains 14 residues. In DNA, the CDR3 is TGCGCCAGCAGCCAACACAGTCTCCACACTGAAGCTTTCTTT. Amino acids: CASSQHSLHTEAFF.